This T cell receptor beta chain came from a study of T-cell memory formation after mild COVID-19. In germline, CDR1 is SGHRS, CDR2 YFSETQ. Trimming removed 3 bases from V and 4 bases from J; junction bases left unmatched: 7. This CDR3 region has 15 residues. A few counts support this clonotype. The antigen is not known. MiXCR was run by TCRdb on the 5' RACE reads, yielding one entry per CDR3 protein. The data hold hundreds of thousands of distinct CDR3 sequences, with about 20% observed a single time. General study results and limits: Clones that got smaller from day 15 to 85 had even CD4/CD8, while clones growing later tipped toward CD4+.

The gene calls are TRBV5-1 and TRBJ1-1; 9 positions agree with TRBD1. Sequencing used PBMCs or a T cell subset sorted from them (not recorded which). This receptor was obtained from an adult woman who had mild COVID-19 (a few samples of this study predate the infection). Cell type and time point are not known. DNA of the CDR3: TGCGCCAGCAGCTCAGGGACAGGGTTGATCACTGAAGCTTTCTTT. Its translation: CASSSGTGLITEAFF.